This T cell receptor (beta chain) was observed in a study of cytomegalovirus exposure and HLA in healthy donors. Findings and caveats of the study: HLA alleles were associated with 16,951 TCR beta sequences in a later analysis at 0.05 false discovery rate. Rare sequences made up most TCRs, while some public TCRs were found in many donors.

Trimming cost V 3 bases and J 1 base, with 9 bases left between them. Germline CDR1 and CDR2: KGHSH and LQKENI. The CDR3 covers 14 residues. As to this clone: Its antigen is not identified.

PCR amplification relied on 60 Vbeta primers (plus 13 Jbeta primers). In the study's own analysis: A later analysis counted 70 million to 85 million unique TCR beta chains, around 10 million shared. Here immunoSEQ multiplex PCR was the method, and the copy in TCRdb shows in-frame clones only, minus some. Clone size and the V and J calls come from that table; the DNA yielded D and trimming. The table has approximately 150,000 clones, approximately 77% seen once. The origin of this receptor is a female donor in good health and CMV-seronegative. The genes are TRBV18 and TRBJ1-1, with D maybe TRBD1 (5 bases). The sequenced sample was PBMCs. The CDR3 coding sequence is TGTGCCAGCTCACCGGGAAGGGGGAACACTGAAGCTTTCTTT. This codes for CASSPGRGNTEAFF.